Given below is one T cell receptor beta chain in context. The data are from a study of blood T cell repertoires in COVID-19. Clones were read by immunoSEQ multiplex PCR, and TCRdb kept only the in-frame ones, dropping some. The table shows 350,000 or so clones, with roughly nine tenths occurring only once. Trimming removed 7 bases from V and 6 bases from J; junction bases left unmatched: 9. CDR3 size: 14 residues. Germline values: CDR1 MNHEY, CDR2 SVGAGI. Sequencing used peripheral blood. The sequence came from a woman aged 60-75 years with COVID-19, enrolled during active disease. V is TRBV6-5 and J is TRBJ1-2; the match to TRBD1 covers 9 bases. The CDR3 region is CASIPPRDRDGYTF. The CDR3 coding sequence is TGTGCCAGCATCCCTCCCCGGGACAGGGATGGCTACACCTTC.